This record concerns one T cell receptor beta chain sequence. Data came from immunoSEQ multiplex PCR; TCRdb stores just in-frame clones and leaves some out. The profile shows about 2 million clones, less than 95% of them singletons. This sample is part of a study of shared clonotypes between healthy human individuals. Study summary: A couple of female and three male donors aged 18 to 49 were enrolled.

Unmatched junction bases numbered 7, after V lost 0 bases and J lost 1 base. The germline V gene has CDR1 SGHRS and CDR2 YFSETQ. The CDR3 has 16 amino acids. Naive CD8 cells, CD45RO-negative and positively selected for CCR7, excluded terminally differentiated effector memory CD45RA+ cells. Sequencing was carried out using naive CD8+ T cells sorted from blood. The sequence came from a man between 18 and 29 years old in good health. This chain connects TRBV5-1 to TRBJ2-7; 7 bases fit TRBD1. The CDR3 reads CASSLATGTASYEQYF. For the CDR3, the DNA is TGCGCCAGCAGCTTGGCCACCGGGACAGCTTCCTACGAGCAGTACTTC. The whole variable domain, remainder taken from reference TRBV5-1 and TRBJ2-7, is KAGVTQTPRYLIKTRGQQVTLSCSPISGHRSVSWYQQTPGQGLQFLFEYFSETQRNKGNFPGRFSGRQFSNSRSEMNVSTLELGDSALYLCASSLATGTASYEQYFGPGTRLTVT.